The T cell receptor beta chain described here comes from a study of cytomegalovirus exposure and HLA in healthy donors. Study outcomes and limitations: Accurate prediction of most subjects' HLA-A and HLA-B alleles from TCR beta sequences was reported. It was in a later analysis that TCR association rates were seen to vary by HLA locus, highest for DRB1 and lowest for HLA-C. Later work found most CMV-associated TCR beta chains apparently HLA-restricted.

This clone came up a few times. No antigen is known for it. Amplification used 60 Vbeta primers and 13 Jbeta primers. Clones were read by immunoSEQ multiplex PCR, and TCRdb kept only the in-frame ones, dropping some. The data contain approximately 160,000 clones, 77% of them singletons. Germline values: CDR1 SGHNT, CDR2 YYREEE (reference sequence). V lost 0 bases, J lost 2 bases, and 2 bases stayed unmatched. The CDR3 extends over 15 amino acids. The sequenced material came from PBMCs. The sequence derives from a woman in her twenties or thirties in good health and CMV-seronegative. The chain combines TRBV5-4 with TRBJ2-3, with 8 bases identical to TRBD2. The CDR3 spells CASSLVAGTTDTQYF. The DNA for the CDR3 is TGTGCCAGCAGCTTGGTAGCGGGGACCACAGATACGCAGTATTTT.